This entry is about one TCR beta chain. What antigen it recognizes has not been identified. No much larger clonotype is one base removed from it; base qualities were not supplied. Each sample was amplified in two independent genomic DNA replicates, using 0.5 to 0.6 ug for blood and approximately 1.6 ug for tumor or normal breast. Following the manufacturer's instructions, the ImmunoSeq Intro kit was used to carry out TCRB sequencing on genomic DNA. The multiplex PCR ran for 30 to 35 cycles using proprietary primers and spike-in control sequences for absolute quantification. Single-end 150-bp reads were used to sequence an 87-bp fragment spanning the CDR3 plus the flanking V and J genes. Seven samples, each with two replicates, were multiplexed per lane of an Illumina MiSeq using version 3.0 chemistry. As for how the authors treated the data: The vendor's proprietary pipeline handled the raw data processing, merging both replicates into a single result for each sample. To define clonotypes, the study grouped productive rearrangements that shared the V-gene family, CDR3 amino acid sequence and J-gene segment. Clonality was computed as 1 minus the normalized Shannon entropy (Pielou evenness) of TCRB abundances. To estimate T cell density, the total number of templates was divided by the input cell count, which was inferred from how much DNA went in. Recon, run with its default parameters, was used to estimate overall repertoire diversity and clonality. A clonotype counted as tumor-enriched if its abundance in tumor exceeded 0.1% and was at least 32-fold higher than its abundance in normal breast. TCRdb's version of the immuneACCESS table is confined to in-frame rearrangements and falls short of the full clone set. An unresolved V gene accounts for under half of the shortfall where checked; the remainder is of unknown origin. V and J calls and clone size are those listed in that table; D and trimming were worked out from the DNA. This sample comprises about 48,000 clones, roughly 83% of them detected only once. The ten top clones hold around 1.3% of the sample.

These data are taken from a study of early stage breast cancer tumors (dated by TCRdb to about 2017). Describing the broader study: Of the roughly 17 invasive breast tumors, 12 to 13 were found to be estrogen receptor-positive, progesterone receptor-positive and HER2-negative. About 70% of the 12 ER+/PR+/HER2- tumors were invasive ductal carcinomas, while the other four were invasive lobular carcinomas. A read coverage of roughly 10-fold per sample was achieved on average. The samples as a whole yielded approximately 2,800,000 detected templates, corresponding to 950,000 to 1,300,000 unique clonotypes.

Broad study findings and their caveats: Chain pairing and functional markers such as CD4, CD8 and FOXP3 were missed by bulk genomic DNA sequencing of unsorted cells. Because the cohort was small, analysis by tumor subtype was not possible. Compared with adjacent normal breast tissue, tumors had higher clonality and roughly 2.5-fold greater T cell density. Repertoires from blood and normal breast were more alike than repertoires from blood and tumor, and in about 85% of the 16 patients, comparing each tissue with blood separated tumor from normal. Enriched TCRB sequences shared across patients were mostly commonly generated sequences, unlikely to play an important role in the tumor microenvironment.

The study profiled bulk TCR beta-chain repertoires in matched peripheral blood, tumor and adjacent normal breast tissue taken from some 15 patients with early-stage breast cancer. Before surgery, whole blood (roughly 4.5-10 mL) was collected into EDTA tubes and processed within 2 hours. Ficoll-Paque centrifugation in SepMate-50 tubes was used to isolate peripheral blood mononuclear cells. PBMCs were cryopreserved in roughly 90% FBS with roughly 10% DMSO in aliquots of roughly 1.8 to 4.5 million cells and stored in liquid nitrogen. The Qiagen AllPrep DNA/RNA Mini kit was used to extract genomic DNA. Trimming removed 5 bases from V and 3 bases from J, leaving 21 bases between the germline ends. The CDR3 runs 17 amino acids, cysteine and phenylalanine included. The entry retains the CDR3 DNA only, 51 bases that are in frame from base 1. For CDR1 and CDR2, the germline V gene (reference sequence) lists LNHDA and SQIVND.

The chain couples TRBV19 to TRBJ2-3, with the D gene not clear enough to name. The clonotype comes from a person aged 45-65 years with breast cancer. Sequencing input: blood. The CDR3 corresponds to CASSSTTSFFLTDTQYF. The bases are TGTGCCAGTAGTTCCACTACAAGTTTCTTCCTTACAGATACGCAGTATTTT.